The 27 T cell receptor beta chains listed next were all sequenced from one sample in a study of T cell clonotyping in hematopoietic cell transplantation. TCRdb keeps only in-frame clones here, not all; method: immunoSEQ multiplex PCR. In the table there are roughly 9,000 clones, roughly four fifths of which are singletons. The sequencing used PBMCs, collected at the time of graft-versus-host disease after allogeneic stem cell transplant. The source is a male patient aged 60 to 75 who had an allogeneic stem cell transplant from an unrelated donor, so the T cells may come from the graft donor. Some clones in this sample may be carry-over from other donors' samples.

The chain recombines TRBV9 with TRBJ2-7; unclear D gene. Trimming left V 4 bases short and J 2 bases short, with 16 bases between. CDR1 SGDLS and CDR2 YYNGEE come from the germline V gene. This CDR3 is 15 amino acids long. This chain's CDR3 is CASSPLEPPAYEQYF. CDR3 nucleotides: TGTGCCAGCAGCCCTCTCGAGCCACCAGCCTACGAGCAGTACTTC.

The chain joins TRBV7-2 to TRBJ2-1; TRBD2 aligns across 16 bases. V shed 4 bases and J 7 bases; nucleotides not matched to a gene: 7. Germline lookup yields CDR1 SGHTA and CDR2 FQGNSA. The CDR3 loop spans 17 amino acids. CDR3 sequence reads: CASSWTGTSGGANEQFF. The CDR3 nucleotides are TGTGCCAGCAGCTGGACCGGGACTAGCGGGGGGGCGAATGAGCAGTTCTTC.

The rearrangement uses TRBV5-8 and TRBJ1-2; 7 positions match TRBD1. Germline-derived CDR1 and CDR2 are SGHTS and YDEGEE. CDR3 length equals 13 residues. The ends lost 4 bases at V and 3 bases at J; junction bases unmatched: 3. For the CDR3, the DNA is TGTGCCAGCAGCATCGACAGGGACTATGGCTACACCTTC. It codes for CASSIDRDYGYTF.

V is TRBV6-5 and J is TRBJ2-7; D may be TRBD1 (6 bases). The CDR3 is 15 amino acids. V lost 6 bases to trimming and J lost 2 bases, with 17 bases between them. From germline, CDR1 is MNHEY and CDR2 SVGAGI. The CDR3 is CASSYDRPGAYEQYF. CDR3 nucleotide sequence: TGTGCCAGCAGCTACGACAGGCCAGGGGCCTACGAGCAGTACTTC.

The V and J genes are TRBV6-5 and TRBJ1-5; D uncertain. Germline CDR1 is MNHEY and CDR2 is SVGAGI. CDR3 length: 13 residues. V lost 6 bases, J lost 7 bases, and 13 bases lay in between. CDR3 nucleotides: TGTGCCAGCAGCCCTTCCAGGCTGCAGCCCCAGCATTTT. It codes for CASSPSRLQPQHF.

The chain links TRBV4-3 to TRBJ1-5, with TRBD1 matching over 9 bases. The CDR3 is 15 residues long. Germline V CDR1 and CDR2: LGHNA, YSLEER. Unmatched junction bases numbered 9, after V lost 2 bases and J lost 10 bases. CDR3 coding DNA: TGCGCCAGCAGCCAACTTGGGACAGGGAATGAACCCCAGCATTTT. Its protein is CASSQLGTGNEPQHF.

The chain is built from TRBV4-2 and TRBJ1-3; no reliable D call. Trimming stripped 1 base from V and 4 bases from J, with 17 bases between. CDR3 length: 17 amino acids. Germline V gene sequence: CDR1 LGHNA, CDR2 YNFKEQ. Here the CDR3 reads CASSQVGGERAGNTIYF. The CDR3 DNA is TGTGCCAGCAGCCAAGTAGGCGGCGAGAGGGCGGGAAACACCATATATTTT.

V usage is TRBV2 and J usage is TRBJ1-1, with D possibly matching TRBD1 (6 bases). Trimming stripped 4 bases from V and 5 bases from J, with 14 bases between. This CDR3 has 14 amino acids. Germline values: CDR1 SNHLY, CDR2 FYNNEI. CDR3 sequence: CASSAEGVGTEAFF. The CDR3 nucleotides are TGTGCCAGCAGTGCCGAGGGGGTGGGGACTGAAGCTTTCTTT.

By its share, this clone is medium-sized (0.01 to 0.1%). This sequence joins TRBV7-8 and TRBJ2-7, with D possibly being TRBD2 (6 bases). Per the germline V gene, CDR1 is SGHVS and CDR2 is FQNEAQ. The V and J ends lost 0 bases and 2 bases respectively, with 11 bases between them. The CDR3 length is 15 residues. This chain's CDR3 is CASSLARTGAYEQYF. CDR3 in DNA: TGTGCCAGCAGCTTAGCGAGGACGGGAGCCTACGAGCAGTACTTC.

For the CDR3, the DNA is TGCGCCAGCAGCGCCGGGCCTAGCACAGATACGCAGTATTTT. It yields the protein CASSAGPSTDTQYF. The gene calls are TRBV5-1 and TRBJ2-3; D unresolved. V dropped 4 bases and J dropped 0 bases, with 9 bases sitting between them. This CDR3 spans 14 amino acids. In germline, CDR1 is SGHRS, CDR2 YFSETQ.

This clone appeared a single time. This sequence joins TRBV6-6 and TRBJ2-2; TRBD2 matches at 7 bases. Trimming cost V 4 bases and J 3 bases; bases outside gene matches: 2. The CDR3 contains 14 residues. The germline V gene has CDR1 MNHNY and CDR2 SVGAGI (reference sequence). The CDR3 DNA sequence: TGTGCCAGCAGTTGGGGGGGGGACACCGGGGAGCTGTTTTTT. This encodes CASSWGGDTGELFF.

The rearrangement joins TRBV19 to TRBJ2-7, with TRBD1 matching 10 bases. V shed 2 bases and J 3 bases; nucleotides not matched to a gene: 1. Germline lookup yields CDR1 LNHDA and CDR2 SQIVND (reference sequence). There are 14 residues in the CDR3. CDR3 region: CASSIRTGGYEQYF. CDR3 nucleotides: TGTGCCAGTAGTATAAGGACAGGGGGCTACGAGCAGTACTTC.

Turning to this clone: An end of the junction does not agree with germline; a read error may underlie this. The V and J genes are TRBV7-9 and TRBJ1-3; D unresolved. CDR1 and CDR2 (germline): SEHNR, FQNEAQ (reference sequence). CDR3 length: 15 amino acids. CDR3 in DNA: TGTGTCAGCATCAGCAACAGATTGGGGGGAAACACCATATATTTT. It specifies CVSISNRLGGNTIYF.

This chain connects TRBV4-1 to TRBJ2-7; TRBD2 aligns across 7 bases. Germline values: CDR1 MGHRA, CDR2 YSYEKL. The CDR3 is 15 residues long. V lost 6 bases, J lost 0 bases, and 8 bases stayed unmatched. The CDR3 is CASSTAPGGSYEQYF. The CDR3 nucleotides are TGCGCCAGCAGTACCGCGCCGGGAGGCTCCTACGAGCAGTACTTC.

The chain links TRBV2 to TRBJ2-7; D ambiguous. Germline V lookup: CDR1 SNHLY, CDR2 FYNNEI. V dropped 3 bases and J dropped 1 base, with 22 bases sitting between them. The CDR3 totals 18 residues. The CDR3 nucleotides are TGTGCCAGCAGTGATTGGAGCGACATTTTTTTCGATTCCTACGAGCAGTACTTC. This gives the protein CASSDWSDIFFDSYEQYF.

By share, this clone counts as hyperexpanded. V and J are TRBV9 and TRBJ1-4; D gene uncertain. V was trimmed by 0 bases and J by 7 bases, leaving 13 bases between them. This CDR3 comprises 15 residues. CDR1 SGDLS and CDR2 YYNGEE come from the germline V gene. The CDR3 reads CASSVADHLSEKLFF. The CDR3 DNA reads TGTGCCAGCAGCGTAGCAGACCATCTTAGTGAAAAACTGTTTTTT.

The chain couples TRBV11-2 to TRBJ1-6; D perhaps matches TRBD1 (6 bases). This CDR3 contains 15 residues. The V end lost 0 bases, the J end lost 5 bases, and 8 bases lay between the germline ends. The V gene's germline CDR1 is SGHAT and CDR2 FQNNGV. CDR3 region: CASSLDRTDNSPLHF. Here the CDR3 DNA reads TGTGCCAGCAGCTTAGATAGGACAGATAATTCACCCCTCCACTTT.

The chain couples TRBV1 to TRBJ2-5; TRBD2 is the table's D call, not checked against the DNA. TRBV1 is assigned pseudogene status. The CDR3 totals 16 residues. CDR3 in amino acids: CTSSRNSGGARETQYF. The CDR3 DNA sequence: TGCACCAGCAGCCGAAATAGCGGGGGGGCCAGGGAGACCCAGTACTTC.

The chain carries TRBV19 and TRBJ1-5; D remains unclear. Trimming took 8 bases from V and 7 from J, leaving 6 bases between them. This CDR3 has 10 residues. The V gene's germline CDR1 is LNHDA and CDR2 SQIVND (reference sequence). Written as DNA, the CDR3 is TGTGCCAGTGGGAGGCAGCCCCAGCATTTT. Protein sequence: CASGRQPQHF.

Written as DNA, the CDR3 is TGCGCCAGCAGCCAAGTAGGGACAGGCTCCTACAATGAGCAGTTCTTC. Translated, it gives CASSQVGTGSYNEQFF. The chain combines TRBV4-3 with TRBJ2-1, with 8 bases matching TRBD1. This CDR3 spans 16 amino acids. Germline V gives CDR1 LGHNA, CDR2 YSLEER. V was clipped by 1 base and J by 0 bases; unmatched bases: 2.

The V gene is TRBV4-3, the J gene TRBJ2-5; either TRBD1 or TRBD2 may supply D (5 bases each). CDR3 length equals 14 residues. In germline, CDR1 is LGHNA, CDR2 YSLEER. With 4 bases removed from V and 4 bases from J, the gap between germline ends came to 13 bases. CDR3 protein: CASSLQGDGETQYF. For the CDR3, the DNA is TGCGCCAGCAGCCTCCAAGGGGACGGAGAGACCCAGTACTTC.

This chain joins TRBV5-1 and TRBJ1-1, with TRBD1 identical over 12 bases. Germline CDR1 is SGHRS and CDR2 is YFSETQ. V gave up 4 bases and J gave up 1 base; unmatched junction bases: 8. The CDR3 has 17 amino acids. The CDR3, as DNA: TGCGCCAGCAGCCCCGGGACAGGGGGCTTCGGGAACACTGAAGCTTTCTTT. This translates into CASSPGTGGFGNTEAFF.

The V call is TRBV7-2, the J call TRBJ2-5, with a weak D call TRBD2 (5 bases). The germline CDR1 and CDR2 sequences are SGHTA and FQGNSA. V lost 2 bases and J 4 bases, leaving 8 bases between the germline ends. The CDR3 sequence is 13 residues long. In DNA, the CDR3 is TGTGCCAGCAGCTTACGGGGTTTAGAGACCCAGTACTTC. Translating gives CASSLRGLETQYF.

The rearrangement joins TRBV5-1 to TRBJ2-1; D uncertain. This CDR3 region has 14 residues. Trimming stripped 2 bases from V and 10 bases from J, with 16 bases between. Germline V gene lookup returns CDR1 SGHRS and CDR2 YFSETQ. The CDR3 sequence: CASSLIGSLEEQFF. CDR3 DNA sequence: TGCGCCAGCAGCTTAATAGGGTCGCTAGAAGAGCAGTTCTTC.

The V call is TRBV7-2, the J call TRBJ2-7; D not resolved. Trimming took 3 bases from V and 4 from J, leaving 10 bases between them. The V gene's germline CDR1 is SGHTA and CDR2 FQGNSA. The CDR3 has 13 amino acids. CDR3 in amino acids: CASSFGPLYEQYF. The CDR3, as DNA: TGTGCCAGCAGCTTTGGGCCCCTTTACGAGCAGTACTTC.

This clone appeared once. The chain links TRBV7-6 to TRBJ2-2, with D uncertain. Between the trimmed V and J ends, which lost 1 base and 2 bases, there was a span of 5 bases. The V gene's germline CDR1 is SGHVS and CDR2 FNYEAQ. The CDR3 is 14 residues long. Here the CDR3 reads CASSLEDNTGELFF. Here the CDR3 DNA reads TGTGCCAGCAGCTTAGAGGACAACACCGGGGAGCTGTTTTTT.

The chain carries TRBV29-1 and TRBJ1-5; tentative D call: TRBD1 (6 bases). The CDR3 is made up of 12 amino acids. V lost 5 bases and J 5 bases, leaving 10 bases between the germline ends. CDR1 is SQVTM and CDR2 is ANQGSEA in the germline V gene. Here the CDR3 reads CSVTGLDQPQHF. The CDR3 bases are TGCAGCGTTACAGGGCTGGATCAGCCCCAGCATTTT. The full variable domain, rest sourced from reference TRBV29-1 and TRBJ1-5, is SAVISQKPSRDICQRGTSLTIQCQVDSQVTMMFWYRQQPGQSLTLIATANQGSEATYESGFVIDKFPISRPNLTFSTLTVSNMSPEDSSIYLCSVTGLDQPQHFGDGTRLSIL.